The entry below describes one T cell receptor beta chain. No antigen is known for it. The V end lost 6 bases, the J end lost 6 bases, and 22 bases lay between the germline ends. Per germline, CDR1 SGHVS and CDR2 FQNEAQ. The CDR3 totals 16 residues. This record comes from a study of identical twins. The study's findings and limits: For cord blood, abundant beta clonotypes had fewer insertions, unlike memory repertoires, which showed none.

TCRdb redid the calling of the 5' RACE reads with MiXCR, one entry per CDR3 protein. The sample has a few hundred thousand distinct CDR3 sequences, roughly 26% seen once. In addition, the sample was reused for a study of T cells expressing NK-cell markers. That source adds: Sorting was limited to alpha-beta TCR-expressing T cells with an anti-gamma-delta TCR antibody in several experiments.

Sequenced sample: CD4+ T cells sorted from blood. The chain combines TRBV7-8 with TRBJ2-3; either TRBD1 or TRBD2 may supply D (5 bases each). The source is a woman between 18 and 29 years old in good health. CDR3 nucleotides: TGTGCCAGCAGGTTTGACCCGGGACCCCGGACCGATACGCAGTATTTT. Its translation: CASRFDPGPRTDTQYF.